This T cell receptor (beta chain) appears in the sequencing data of a study of blood T cell repertoires in COVID-19 (dated by TCRdb to the early 2020s). Describing the broader study: Collaborator samples came from the United States, Italy and Spain and covered acute and convalescent phases of COVID-19. The prospective study material was composed of cDNA or gDNA derived from T cells, B-cell-depleted T cells, or PBMCs. Deeply sampled blood TCRbeta repertoires from subjects exposed to, actively infected with, or recovered from COVID-19 were included in the dataset. The repertoires were released in a freely available public database intended as a resource for research on the immune response to SARS-CoV-2. The samples were drawn from two sources: the first 160 participants of the ongoing ImmuneRACE study, and 1,200 or so subjects contributed by 6 global collaborators. The sample metadata nearly always contained a de-identified subject ID, COVID-19 status, age in years and sex. HLA class I and class II types, where available, came from metadata supplied by the sample provider rather than from assay-based typing. Results and caveats for the whole study, not just this receptor: How much clinical and demographic metadata was included differed by source and by participant, and the metadata was provided uncurated.

With regard to this clone: This receptor's antigen is unknown. No base-level quality is on record; no much larger clone is a single base apart.

The collaborating institutions used their own protocols to collect whole blood in K2EDTA tubes. Collaborator samples were shipped for TCRbeta analysis as frozen whole blood, isolated PBMCs, or DNA extracted from either sample type. The immunoSEQ Assay, a bias-controlled multiplex PCR, was used to amplify TCRbeta CDR3 regions from genomic DNA. Per the source publication's procedure: The number of nucleated cells in each sample was estimated by amplification of reference gene primers within the assay. Sequence reads were collapsed and filtered to measure the absolute abundance of every unique TCRbeta CDR3 rearrangement. Productive Simpson clonality was computed per sample as the square root of Simpson's diversity index over productive rearrangements. Not all clones reach the TCRdb copy of this immuneACCESS table, which keeps in-frame sequences only. Checked studies attribute under half of the gap to unresolved V genes and leave the rest unexplained. V, J and clone size reflect that table, while D and trimming were determined from the DNA. This sample lists around 20,000 clones; 70% to 90% were detected once. The ten largest make up around 30% of the sample.

Material: peripheral blood. The TCR sequence derives from a human donor with active COVID-19. The donor label of this sample is uncertain.

The CDR3 corresponds to CSASNLRSSGSYEQYF. The DNA is as follows: TGCAGTGCTAGTAACCTCAGGTCTAGCGGCTCCTACGAGCAGTACTTC. Recombination joined TRBV20-1 with TRBJ2-7, with 7 bases matching TRBD2. CDR1 and CDR2 (DFQATT, SNEGSKA) derive from the germline V gene (reference sequence). The CDR3 measures 16 amino acids from cysteine to phenylalanine. Of the read, only the CDR3 DNA is kept; its 48 bases are in frame from base 1. Trimming takes 3 bases off V and 0 bases off J; junction bases not matched to a gene: 11.